The 24 T cell receptor beta chains listed next were all sequenced from one sample in a study of early T cells in non-severe SARS-CoV-2 infection. One entry per CDR3 protein, called by TCRdb with MiXCR from the 5' RACE reads. The sample contains 40,000 to 55,000 distinct CDR3 sequences, over 10% of which appear only once. The source material was whole blood. These receptors all come from an adult who was a healthcare worker with PCR-confirmed SARS-CoV-2 infection or an uninfected control (not recorded which).

The genes are TRBV7-3 and TRBJ2-3; possible D gene TRBD2, 6 bases. Germline CDR1 SGHTA, CDR2 FQGTGA. Deletions cut 5 bases from V and 1 base from J, with 7 bases between. The CDR3 loop spans 13 amino acids. For the CDR3, the DNA is TGTGCCAGCAGCACGGGGGGCACAGATACGCAGTATTTT. This sequence encodes CASSTGGTDTQYF.

There are many counts of this clonotype. The gene calls are TRBV20-1 and TRBJ1-5; no definite D call. The CDR3 contains 14 residues. Germline assignment: CDR1 DFQATT and CDR2 SNEGSKA (reference sequence). Trimming took off 3 bases at V and 1 base at J, with 10 bases between the two ends. CDR3 nucleotide sequence: TGCAGTGCTAGTATCGGCAGGAGCAATCAGCCCCAGCATTTT. Protein product: CSASIGRSNQPQHF.

This clonotype was counted ten times or more. V usage is TRBV4-2 and J usage is TRBJ2-1; 11 bases are shared with TRBD2. The germline V gene has CDR1 LGHNA and CDR2 YNFKEQ. CDR3 length: 17 amino acids. After removal of 1 base from V and 4 bases from J, the junction contained 6 bases not matched to a gene. In DNA, the CDR3 is TGTGCCAGCAGCCAAGCGACTAGCGGGAACCTATACAATGAGCAGTTCTTC. Its protein is CASSQATSGNLYNEQFF.

This clonotype was observed a handful of times. This chain joins TRBV29-1 and TRBJ2-2; D ambiguous. The CDR3 has 12 residues. Germline CDR1 and CDR2: SQVTM and ANQGSEA. The V gene lost 6 bases and the J gene lost 5 bases, with 10 bases spanning the gap. For the CDR3, the DNA is TGCAGCGTACTCATGTTAACCGGGGAGCTGTTTTTT. Amino acid sequence: CSVLMLTGELFF.

This clonotype was counted at least ten times. The chain links TRBV11-1 to TRBJ2-2; TRBD1 matches at 8 bases. The CDR3 has 18 residues. Germline values: CDR1 SGHAT, CDR2 FQDESV (reference sequence). V trimming: 5 bases; J trimming: 3 bases; junction bases outside the gene matches: 14. CDR3 sequence (DNA): TGTGCCAGCAGCCTCCCCCAGGGGGCAGTAAGGGACACCGGGGAGCTGTTTTTT. Its protein product is CASSLPQGAVRDTGELFF.

This clonotype was observed at least ten times. V usage is TRBV6-1 and J usage is TRBJ1-1, with TRBD1 identical over 7 bases. The trim removed 3 bases at V and 0 bases at J, leaving 1 base unmatched. The CDR3 is made up of 14 amino acids. Germline assignment: CDR1 MNHNS and CDR2 SASEGT. The CDR3 nucleotides are TGTGCCAGCAGTGAGGGACAGATGAACACTGAAGCTTTCTTT. It is translated as CASSEGQMNTEAFF.

At least ten counts were recorded for this clonotype. The J gene is TRBJ2-3, the V gene TRBV7-2, with 9 bases aligning to TRBD2. There are 15 residues in the CDR3. CDR1 is SGHTA and CDR2 is FQGNSA in the germline V gene. Losses at the gene ends were 4 bases for V and 2 bases for J; bases not matched to a gene: 4. CDR3 protein: CASSWLAGTTDTQYF. The DNA for the CDR3 is TGTGCCAGCAGCTGGCTAGCGGGGACCACAGATACGCAGTATTTT.

This clonotype came up a few times. The V call is TRBV20-1, the J call TRBJ2-3, with D possibly called TRBD1 or TRBD2 (5 bases each). In germline, CDR1 is DFQATT, CDR2 SNEGSKA (reference sequence). The CDR3 is made up of 14 amino acids. Trimming shortened V by 5 bases and J by 6 bases, and 18 bases separated the two germline ends. CDR3 amino acids: CSAPGRPPRDTQYF. In DNA, the CDR3 is TGCAGTGCTCCGGGACGTCCCCCGAGGGATACGCAGTATTTT.

This clonotype was seen many times. The rearrangement links TRBV5-1 to TRBJ1-1; 12 bases map to TRBD1. The CDR3 consists of 15 residues. The germline gives CDR1 SGHRS, CDR2 YFSETQ. Trimming cost V 4 bases and J 5 bases; bases outside gene matches: 6. DNA for the CDR3: TGCGCCAGCAGCGGAGGGGACAGGGGGCCAACTGAAGCTTTCTTT. Protein sequence: CASSGGDRGPTEAFF.

The table lists this clonotype with many counts. The DNA of the CDR3 is TGTGCCAGCAGCTTAGCTCCTGGACTAGCGGGGGAACACTACGAGCAGTACTTC. Encoded protein: CASSLAPGLAGEHYEQYF. This chain uses TRBV7-2 with TRBJ2-7; 13 nucleotides agree with TRBD2. Germline V lookup: CDR1 SGHTA, CDR2 FQGNSA. Trimming cost V 0 bases and J 3 bases; bases outside gene matches: 8. The CDR3 runs to 18 residues.

This clonotype turned up a few times. The V call is TRBV7-8, the J call TRBJ1-6; D is possibly TRBD1 (5 bases). Trimming removed 0 bases at V and 7 bases at J, with 10 bases between. Germline V gene lookup returns CDR1 SGHVS and CDR2 FQNEAQ. The CDR3 consists of 15 residues. The CDR3: CASSLAVRENSPLHF. The CDR3 DNA is TGTGCCAGCAGCTTAGCAGTCAGGGAAAATTCACCCCTCCACTTT.

There are a few counts of this clonotype. V usage is TRBV2 and J usage is TRBJ2-7; D not resolved. The length of the CDR3 is 14 residues. Looked up from germline, CDR1 is SNHLY and CDR2 is FYNNEI. Trimming cost V 2 bases and J 3 bases, with 11 bases left between them. The CDR3 spells CASSEYGSIYEQYF. In DNA, the CDR3 is TGTGCCAGCAGTGAATACGGCAGCATCTACGAGCAGTACTTC.

The J gene is TRBJ2-1, the V gene TRBV5-1, with D unclear. The ends were cut back, 0 bases at V and 6 bases at J, with 10 bases in the middle. Germline CDR1 is SGHRS and CDR2 is YFSETQ. This CDR3 contains 14 residues. The CDR3 sequence: CASSLAERSNEQFF. In nucleotides, the CDR3 is TGCGCCAGCAGCTTGGCCGAACGCAGCAATGAGCAGTTCTTC.

This clonotype was detected only a few times. This sequence joins TRBV6-1 and TRBJ1-1; tentative D call: TRBD1 (5 bases). Germline V lookup: CDR1 MNHNS, CDR2 SASEGT. The CDR3 covers 13 residues. Trimming removed 4 bases at V and 7 bases at J, with 13 bases between. In DNA form, the CDR3 reads TGTGCCAGCAGTGGTCAGGGTTTTGGTGAAGCTTTCTTT. Its translation is CASSGQGFGEAFF.

The chain has TRBV5-1 and TRBJ1-3; D possibly corresponds to TRBD1 (6 bases). Germline V gives CDR1 SGHRS, CDR2 YFSETQ. The CDR3 totals 15 residues. V lost 3 bases, J lost 4 bases, and 14 bases lay in between. The CDR3 DNA is TGCGCCAGCAGCTCCTCTCCGGGGACAGGAAACACCATATATTTT. Its translation: CASSSSPGTGNTIYF.

This clonotype has a count of ten or more. The gene calls are TRBV5-5 and TRBJ2-1, with 12 nucleotides matching TRBD2. The junction had 11 bases not matched to a gene; V was cut back by 4 bases and J by 9 bases. This CDR3 region has 16 residues. Germline CDR1 reads SGHKS; CDR2 reads YYEKEE (reference sequence). Here the CDR3 DNA reads TGTGCCAGCAGCGTCATGCCTAGCGGGGGGGCCGGTGAGCAGTTCTTC. Its protein is CASSVMPSGGAGEQFF.

As for this clonotype: It may be a read error: a sequence one base away is much more abundant. This CDR3 fails to terminate in the conserved phenylalanine or tryptophan, so it likely reflects a read error. The chain uses TRBV19 and TRBJ2-7; D is unclear. V gave up 3 bases and J gave up 9 bases, with 15 bases separating them. The CDR3 extends over 13 amino acids. The V gene's germline CDR1 is LNHDA and CDR2 SQIVND (reference sequence). The CDR3 DNA is TGTGCCAGTAGTATGGGCCCCCCTGCGCCGCAGTACTAC. It codes for CASSMGPPAPQYY.

The chain employs TRBV12-3 or TRBV12-4 and TRBJ2-7, with 7 bases matching TRBD2. V was pared by 1 base and J by 2 bases, with 2 bases of the junction left unmatched. CDR3 length equals 14 residues. Here the CDR3 reads CASSLGGGTYEQYF. CDR3 nucleotides: TGTGCCAGCAGTTTAGGCGGGGGAACCTACGAGCAGTACTTC.

This clonotype was observed a handful of times. This chain connects TRBV5-5 to TRBJ2-7; the D is unclear. Trimming shortened V by 1 base and J by 3 bases, and 14 bases separated the two germline ends. Germline CDR1 reads SGHKS; CDR2 reads YYEKEE (reference sequence). The CDR3 is 15 amino acids. CDR3 protein: CASSLRPEILYEQYF. The CDR3 region has the DNA TGTGCCAGCAGCTTGCGGCCAGAGATCCTCTACGAGCAGTACTTC. Variable domain in full (rest from reference TRBV5-5 and TRBJ2-7): DAGVTQSPTHLIKTRGQQVTLRCSPISGHKSVSWYQQVLGQGPQFIFQYYEKEERGRGNFPDRFSARQFPNYSSELNVNALLLGDSALYLCASSLRPEILYEQYFGPGTRLTVT.

In its sample, this clonotype was seen a few times. This CDR3 is CSVVVAGGITDTQYF. CDR3 coding DNA: TGCAGCGTTGTGGTTGCGGGAGGAATCACAGATACGCAGTATTTT. The genes are TRBV29-1 and TRBJ2-3; 8 positions match TRBD2. J was trimmed by 2 bases and V by 4 bases; bases with no gene match: 8. The CDR3 extends over 15 amino acids. The V gene's germline CDR1 is SQVTM and CDR2 ANQGSEA.

This clonotype showed up just a few times. The rearrangement joins TRBV25-1 to TRBJ1-1; 7 bases align to TRBD1. The CDR3 length is 17 residues. Germline V gives CDR1 MGHDK, CDR2 SYGVNS. V was clipped by 1 base and J by 0 bases; unmatched bases: 8. This CDR3 reads CASSEWGSGGLNTEAFF. Here the CDR3 DNA reads TGTGCCAGCAGTGAATGGGGGTCAGGGGGTTTGAACACTGAAGCTTTCTTT.

J is TRBJ2-7 and V is TRBV28; D unresolved. V dropped 6 bases and J dropped 5 bases, with 14 bases sitting between them. Germline V CDR1 and CDR2: MDHEN, SYDVKM. The CDR3 is 13 residues long. Here the CDR3 DNA reads TGTGCCAGCAGGACGCCCGGGTACCACGAGCAGTACTTC. It yields the protein CASRTPGYHEQYF. Drawing the rest from reference TRBV28 and TRBJ2-7, the complete variable domain is DVKVTQSSRYLVKRTGEKVFLECVQDMDHENMFWYRQDPGLGLRLIYFSYDVKMKEKGDIPEGYSVSREKKERFSLILESASTNQTSMYLCASRTPGYHEQYFGPGTRLTVT.

J is TRBJ2-2 and V is TRBV28; D is perhaps TRBD1 (5 bases). V was trimmed by 7 bases and J by 2 bases, leaving 14 bases between them. Per germline, CDR1 MDHEN and CDR2 SYDVKM. The CDR3 consists of 15 residues. CDR3 sequence reads: CASIKSQGNTGELFF. CDR3 DNA: TGTGCCAGCATCAAATCTCAGGGAAACACCGGGGAGCTGTTTTTT.

This clonotype showed up just a few times. The chain recombines TRBV29-1 with TRBJ1-2; 8 bases agree with TRBD1. The V segment lost 6 bases and the J segment 3 bases; nucleotides outside the gene matches: 6. Germline-derived CDR1 and CDR2 are SQVTM and ANQGSEA. The CDR3 runs 13 residues. DNA for the CDR3: TGCAGCGTGGAGACAGGGGTGGACTATGGCTACACCTTC. Its protein is CSVETGVDYGYTF.